These 4 T cell receptor beta chains were sequenced from one sample in a study of blood T cell repertoires in COVID-19. TCRdb's table, derived via immunoSEQ multiplex PCR, lists solely in-frame clones and lacks some. The repertoire has fewer than 350,000 clones, around 85% of them found once; the top ten carry under 2%. Sample: PBMCs or T cells enriched from blood (not recorded which). These receptors were collected from a young woman who had been exposed to COVID-19.

The rearrangement links TRBV7-9 to TRBJ2-2, with TRBD1 matching 8 bases. CDR1 is SEHNR, CDR2 FQNEAQ, per germline (reference sequence). CDR3 size: 16 residues. J was trimmed by 5 bases and V by 7 bases; bases with no gene match: 12. CDR3 coding DNA: TGTGCCAGCAACCCCTGGACAGGGCTAGGAACCGGGGAGCTGTTTTTT. The encoded protein is CASNPWTGLGTGELFF.

A word on this clone: This specimen includes other DNA sequences encoding the same CDR3. In DNA, the CDR3 is TGCGCCAGCAGCTTTGGAACAGACTACGAGCAGTACTTC. Amino acid sequence: CASSFGTDYEQYF. The chain links TRBV5-1 to TRBJ2-7; D remains unclear. Trimming removed 2 bases from V and 3 bases from J, with 9 bases in between. CDR3 length equals 13 residues. Germline assignment: CDR1 SGHRS and CDR2 YFSETQ.

This clone was counted only a few times. The CDR3, as DNA: TGTGCCAGCAGAGGCGACAGGGACACTGAAGCTTTCTTT. As protein: CASRGDRDTEAFF. The rearrangement links TRBV28 to TRBJ1-1; 7 nucleotides agree with TRBD1. The CDR3 is made up of 13 amino acids. Germline-derived CDR1 and CDR2 are MDHEN and SYDVKM. J lost 3 bases, V lost 6 bases, and 4 bases had no gene match.

The chain uses TRBV28 and TRBJ1-6, with 7 bases fitting TRBD1. The CDR3 extends over 15 amino acids. Germline assignment: CDR1 MDHEN and CDR2 SYDVKM. Trimming removed 7 bases from V and 6 bases from J; junction bases left unmatched: 9. CDR3 nucleotide sequence: TGTGCCAGCACCCTAGGGGGCAGTTCTAATTCACCCCTCCACTTT. Its protein product is CASTLGGSSNSPLHF. Looking up the rest from reference TRBV28 and TRBJ1-6 gives the full variable domain: DVKVTQSSRYLVKRTGEKVFLECVQDMDHENMFWYRQDPGLGLRLIYFSYDVKMKEKGDIPEGYSVSREKKERFSLILESASTNQTSMYLCASTLGGSSNSPLHFGNGTRLTVT.